The sequence of this T cell receptor (beta chain) was determined in a study of human T cells and chemical hapten exposure (dated by TCRdb to the early 2020s). Regarding the complete study: For sensitization, 2% DPC in acetone was applied to a roughly 2 cm by roughly 2 cm area of upper inner arm skin. Blood samples were taken from patients before sensitization (week 0) and then at 2, 6 and about 24 weeks after DPC sensitization. Libraries were combined into a pool for sequencing, and differences in TCR yield between samples came mainly from small differences in library volumes within the pool. Throughout the study period of about 25 weeks, patients also received therapeutic DPC doses to the scalp every week. About 27 alopecia patients gave blood for TCR sequencing at one to four time points (pre-sensitization, 2, 6 and 24 weeks). Alopecia areata with under or over 50% scalp involvement, alopecia totalis and alopecia universalis were represented in the patient cohort, which was mostly female. Patch testing was performed on the upper back with Finn chambers containing 0.01% DPC, and the patch tests were scored after 6 days according to International Contact Dermatitis Research Group standards. Peripheral blood TCR repertoire changes were tracked in vivo in alopecia patients during primary and secondary sensitization to the hapten diphenylcyclopropenone (DPC). Broad study findings and their caveats: Expanded TCRs formed significantly more large CDR3 similarity clusters than pre-sensitization or healthy control sets, consistent with antigen-driven responses. Repeated subsampling changed both the strength of the expansion versus patch-test correlation and the threshold at which the correlation became significant. The number of PT1 expanded TCRs positively correlated with patch test score, significant at thresholds 8, 16 and 32 but not 4. Alopecia, a presumed autoimmune disease, was present in all patients, so the immune response of the patients might differ from that of healthy individuals. DPC sensitization did not change the number of TCRs with a frequency above 1 in 1000, and there was no evidence of changes in global repertoire structure.

Worth noting for this clonotype: Its antigen remains undetermined. Base qualities are not recorded, but no much larger clone differs from it by a single base.

V loses 6 bases of germline sequence and J loses 4 bases, and the interval between the two ends is 13 bases. The CDR3, cysteine through phenylalanine, is 13 amino acids long. This entry keeps only the CDR3 DNA: 39 bases, framed from base 1. Via the germline V gene, CDR1 is SGHTA and CDR2 FQGTGA. What the time point label conveys for this sample: patch test 2, 6 weeks after DPC sensitization. The treatment or condition label, read with the paper, signifies: therapeutic diphenylcyclopropenone sensitization with weekly scalp DPC. At each patch-test visit, blood was drawn before the patch test was applied. Eligible patients were aged 18 to 70, diagnosed with alopecia, deemed suitable for DPC therapy, and excluded if pregnant. Unfractionated whole blood was collected in Tempus Blood RNA tubes, and total RNA was extracted from that blood. Library generation was performed with RACE. The sequencer was a NextSeq 500. Library preparation attached unique molecular identifiers to individual cDNA molecules for quantitative, reproducible TCR counting. Both TCR alpha and TCR beta chains were sequenced from each blood RNA sample. The published analysis was carried out like this. A median of about 89,000 TCRs per sample was observed, with a range of roughly 23,224 to 750,000. V, J and CDR3 annotation of the TCR reads was performed with the Decombinator software suite. To make PS versus PT1 abundance plots, every sample was subsampled to the same number of TCRs (28,000). TCRs were defined as expanded if absent before sensitization and observed at least eight times at the 2-week time point. Starting from the raw public reads, TCRdb applied fastp trimming at Q25, assembled clones with MiXCR and retained in-frame beta chains. One record per CDR3 amino acid sequence lists the most common genes and DNA. These V and J calls originate from TCRdb's pipeline instead of the authors' own analysis. Present in this sample are approximately 97,000 distinct CDR3 sequences, over 10% of which were seen just once. The ten top clones hold 2.5% to 4% of the sample.

The sample in question was whole blood, obtained in connection with sensitization to the hapten diphenylcyclopropenone (DPC). The rearranged segments are TRBV7-3 and TRBJ2-7; perhaps TRBD1 is the D gene, with 6 bases matching. This receptor was identified in a middle-aged woman with alopecia areata. Some clones in this sample may be carry-over from other donors' samples. The CDR3 region has the sequence CASSSGVAYEQYF. The DNA sequence is as follows: TGTGCCAGCAGTTCAGGGGTCGCGTACGAGCAGTACTTC.